These T cell receptor beta chains were read from a single sample in a study of beta chain features in type 1 diabetes. Assay used: immunoSEQ multiplex PCR; TCRdb lists only in-frame clones, some missing. Of around 340,000 clones listed, around 9.7% are singletons. The specimen was central memory CD4+ T cells from blood. The receptors come from a man aged 25-40 years with type 1 diabetes. Each CDR3 is given with its conserved first and last residue.

CDR3aa | v_gene
CASSPGTYEQYF | TRBV6-5
CASSVSTLSSASQYF | TRBV9
CASSLGLNYGYTF | TRBV9
CASRRYRDGGNTIYF | TRBV13
CASSARSGEVNEQFF | TRBV4-3
CASTFGQTNEKLFF | TRBV7-2
CASSLERDRGYNEQFF | TRBV5-6
CASSPEPNQPQHF | TRBV4-3
CATNTVAQYF | TRBV9
CASSPGGSTDTQYF | TRBV2
CATSRDGSSPLHF | TRBV15
CASSKARTGGEQYF | TRBV21-1
CASSIAGRETQYF | TRBV18
CASSQAGTGWSTDTQYF | TRBV4-3
CASSTPGSYYGYTF | TRBV6-5
CASSPTRGGSNQPQHF | TRBV7-9
CATSRDEAGDEKLFF | TRBV15